Listed below are T cell receptor beta chains from one sample, sequenced in a study of Ad26.COV2.S vaccination and SARS-CoV-2 variants. Here immunoSEQ multiplex PCR was the method, and the copy in TCRdb shows in-frame clones only, minus some. The sample has 440,000 or so clones, roughly nine tenths seen once; the top ten hold more than 1.5%. Here the sequenced sample was peripheral blood, taken in a trial of Ad26.COV2.S vaccine versus placebo. The receptors originated from a person aged 18-65 years who received the Ad26.COV2.S COVID-19 vaccine or a placebo. The CDR3 runs from the conserved cysteine through the conserved F or W. D genes are given only for firm matches. Where a row states a size, it is once, few, many or the class of an expanded clone; other rows omit it.

v_gene: TRBV27; abundance: NA; j_gene: TRBJ1-6; d_gene: TRBD1; CDR3aa: CASTDRGQNSPLHF; CDR3nt: TGTGCCAGCACAGACAGGGGGCAGAATTCACCCCTCCACTTT
v_gene: TRBV3-1/TRBV3-2; abundance: NA; j_gene: TRBJ1-5; d_gene: NA; CDR3aa: CASSHTVNQPQHF; CDR3nt: TGTGCCAGCAGCCATACCGTTAATCAGCCCCAGCATTTT
v_gene: TRBV6-5; abundance: NA; j_gene: TRBJ1-5; d_gene: NA; CDR3aa: CASSPQVSKNQPQHF; CDR3nt: TGTGCCAGCAGTCCACAGGTCTCCAAAAATCAGCCCCAGCATTTT
v_gene: TRBV19; abundance: NA; j_gene: TRBJ2-2; d_gene: NA; CDR3aa: CASSPGQNTGELFF; CDR3nt: TGTGCCAGTAGCCCGGGACAAAACACCGGGGAGCTGTTTTTT
v_gene: TRBV9; abundance: NA; j_gene: TRBJ1-1; d_gene: NA; CDR3aa: CASSVGETAGREAFF; CDR3nt: TGTGCCAGCAGCGTAGGGGAAACAGCGGGGCGAGAAGCTTTCTTT
v_gene: TRBV5-1; abundance: NA; j_gene: TRBJ2-1; d_gene: NA; CDR3aa: CASSLDRNPYNEQFF; CDR3nt: TGCGCCAGCAGCTTGGACAGAAACCCATACAATGAGCAGTTCTTC
v_gene: TRBV2; abundance: NA; j_gene: TRBJ1-4; d_gene: NA; CDR3aa: CASSELGLSTNEKLFF; CDR3nt: TGTGCCAGCAGTGAATTGGGACTGTCAACTAATGAAAAACTGTTTTTT
v_gene: TRBV2; abundance: NA; j_gene: TRBJ1-1; d_gene: TRBD1; CDR3aa: CATHQGGAVTEAFF; CDR3nt: TGTGCCACCCATCAGGGGGGGGCAGTCACTGAAGCTTTCTTT
v_gene: TRBV6-6; abundance: NA; j_gene: TRBJ1-3; d_gene: NA; CDR3aa: CASSYGGTPSGNTIYF; CDR3nt: TGTGCCAGCAGTTATGGGGGGACACCCTCTGGAAACACCATATATTTT
v_gene: TRBV28; abundance: NA; j_gene: TRBJ2-2; d_gene: TRBD2; CDR3aa: CASTGAGGPNTGELFF; CDR3nt: TGTGCCAGCACGGGAGCGGGAGGCCCCAACACCGGGGAGCTGTTTTTT
v_gene: TRBV7-9; abundance: NA; j_gene: TRBJ2-1; d_gene: NA; CDR3aa: CASSQEQFF; CDR3nt: TGTGCCAGCAGCCAGGAGCAGTTCTTC
v_gene: TRBV7-9; abundance: NA; j_gene: TRBJ2-7; d_gene: TRBD2; CDR3aa: CASSLKGGSGPSSYEQYF; CDR3nt: TGTGCCAGCAGCTTAAAAGGAGGTAGCGGGCCGAGCTCCTACGAGCAGTACTTC
v_gene: TRBV5-1; abundance: once; j_gene: TRBJ2-5; d_gene: NA; CDR3aa: CASSRDRGETQYF; CDR3nt: TGCGCCAGCAGCCGAGACAGAGGAGAGACCCAGTACTTC
v_gene: TRBV9; abundance: NA; j_gene: TRBJ1-1; d_gene: NA; CDR3aa: CASNRGWGGTEAFF; CDR3nt: TGTGCCAGCAATCGGGGTTGGGGAGGGACTGAAGCTTTCTTT
v_gene: TRBV18; abundance: NA; j_gene: TRBJ2-5; d_gene: NA; CDR3aa: CASSPRGSQETQYF; CDR3nt: TGTGCCAGCTCACCACGAGGGTCCCAAGAGACCCAGTACTTC
v_gene: TRBV24-1; abundance: NA; j_gene: TRBJ2-5; d_gene: NA; CDR3aa: CATSDFEFAKGLETQYF; CDR3nt: TGTGCCACCAGTGATTTTGAGTTCGCAAAAGGGTTAGAGACCCAGTACTTC
v_gene: TRBV6-6; abundance: NA; j_gene: TRBJ2-3; d_gene: NA; CDR3aa: CASSSWGVPDTQYF; CDR3nt: TGTGCCAGCAGTTCTTGGGGGGTCCCAGATACGCAGTATTTT
v_gene: TRBV3-1/TRBV3-2; abundance: NA; j_gene: TRBJ2-7; d_gene: NA; CDR3aa: CASSKGAGGRYEQYF; CDR3nt: TGTGCCAGCAGTAAGGGGGCGGGAGGTAGGTACGAGCAGTACTTC
v_gene: TRBV7-2; abundance: NA; j_gene: TRBJ2-1; d_gene: NA; CDR3aa: CASSYTHYNEQFF; CDR3nt: TGTGCCAGCAGCTACACTCACTACAATGAGCAGTTCTTC
v_gene: TRBV5-1; abundance: NA; j_gene: TRBJ2-5; d_gene: NA; CDR3aa: CASSPTSLGETQYF; CDR3nt: TGCGCCAGCAGCCCGACATCCCTCGGGGAGACCCAGTACTTC
v_gene: TRBV18; abundance: NA; j_gene: TRBJ1-1; d_gene: NA; CDR3aa: CASSETGQGNTEAFF; CDR3nt: TGTGCCAGCTCAGAAACTGGGCAGGGGAACACTGAAGCTTTCTTT
v_gene: TRBV7-9; abundance: NA; j_gene: TRBJ2-1; d_gene: NA; CDR3aa: CASSLEGNEQFF; CDR3nt: TGTGCCAGCAGCTTAGAGGGCAATGAGCAGTTCTTC
v_gene: TRBV9; abundance: once; j_gene: TRBJ2-1; d_gene: NA; CDR3aa: CASSVASQFEQFF; CDR3nt: TGTGCCAGCAGCGTAGCTTCCCAATTTGAGCAGTTCTTC
v_gene: TRBV9; abundance: NA; j_gene: TRBJ2-3; d_gene: TRBD1; CDR3aa: CASSVRDRPQYF; CDR3nt: TGTGCCAGCAGCGTCCGGGACAGGCCGCAGTATTTT
v_gene: TRBV5-6; abundance: once; j_gene: TRBJ2-3; d_gene: TRBD2; CDR3aa: CASSLDPLAGASTDTQYF; CDR3nt: TGTGCCAGCAGCTTGGACCCTCTAGCGGGGGCCAGCACAGATACGCAGTATTTT